Listed below are T cell receptor beta chains from one sample, sequenced in a study of identical twins. Each CDR3 protein gets one entry after TCRdb re-called the 5' RACE reads with MiXCR. The sample contains hundreds of thousands of distinct CDR3 sequences, roughly an eighth of which appear only once. A further study also used this sample, focusing on yellow fever vaccine responses in identical twins.

The sequenced material came from PBMCs. These receptors all come from a woman aged 18 to 35 in good health. Each CDR3 is given with its conserved first and last residue. Fields, in order: J gene, clone size, D gene, V gene, CDR3 protein, CDR3 DNA. D genes are given only for firm matches. Rows give clone size only sometimes, using once, few, many, or a class for an expanded clone.

j_call: TRBJ2-1; clone_size: NA; d_call: TRBD2; v_call: TRBV2; cdr3_aa: CASSEAGLAGLLKFEQFF; cdr3_nt: TGTGCCAGCAGTGAAGCGGGACTAGCGGGACTTCTTAAATTTGAGCAGTTCTTC
j_call: TRBJ1-2; clone_size: NA; d_call: NA; v_call: TRBV6-5; cdr3_aa: CASSYSKIVAGLHGYTF; cdr3_nt: TGTGCCAGCAGTTACTCCAAAATCGTGGCGGGGCTTCATGGCTACACCTTC
j_call: TRBJ1-1; clone_size: few; d_call: TRBD1; v_call: TRBV12-3/TRBV12-4; cdr3_aa: CASTLTGGKTEAFF; cdr3_nt: TGTGCCAGCACCCTGACAGGGGGCAAGACTGAAGCTTTCTTT
j_call: TRBJ2-4; clone_size: NA; d_call: NA; v_call: TRBV12-3/TRBV12-4; cdr3_aa: CASRKDGQLAKNIQYF; cdr3_nt: TGTGCCAGCAGAAAAGACGGTCAGCTAGCCAAAAACATTCAGTACTTC
j_call: TRBJ2-1; clone_size: NA; d_call: NA; v_call: TRBV25-1; cdr3_aa: CASSEFGVVANEQFF; cdr3_nt: TGTGCCAGCAGTGAATTTGGGGTAGTGGCCAATGAGCAGTTCTTC
j_call: TRBJ1-2; clone_size: few; d_call: TRBD1; v_call: TRBV7-2; cdr3_aa: CASSRRTGAGYTF; cdr3_nt: TGTGCCAGCAGCCGACGGACAGGGGCTGGCTACACCTTC
j_call: TRBJ1-2; clone_size: NA; d_call: NA; v_call: TRBV24-1; cdr3_aa: CATSDRDWNGYTF; cdr3_nt: TGTGCCACCAGTGATAGGGATTGGAATGGCTACACCTTC
j_call: TRBJ2-1; clone_size: NA; d_call: NA; v_call: TRBV29-1; cdr3_aa: CSVVRLEGNEQFF; cdr3_nt: TGCAGCGTTGTTCGGCTCGAAGGGAATGAGCAGTTCTTC
j_call: TRBJ1-2; clone_size: many; d_call: NA; v_call: TRBV5-1; cdr3_aa: CASGLLYGYTF; cdr3_nt: TGCGCCAGCGGCCTGCTCTATGGCTACACCTTC
j_call: TRBJ1-4; clone_size: many; d_call: NA; v_call: TRBV7-9; cdr3_aa: CASSLVAGGRSNEKLFF; cdr3_nt: TGTGCCAGCAGCTTAGTTGCAGGAGGCAGGTCGAATGAAAAACTGTTTTTT